The 28 T cell receptor beta chains below all came from one sample that was sequenced in a study of OX40 agonist ivuxolimab in advanced cancers. Only in-frame clones appear in the TCRdb table, and some are missing; sequencing was by immunoSEQ multiplex PCR. The sample consists of about 61,000 clones, 65% to 90% of them appearing once. The source material was CD4+ or CD8+ T cells sorted from blood, sampled in a trial of the OX40 agonist ivuxolimab. These receptors all come from an adult with an advanced solid tumor such as melanoma, head and neck, liver or kidney cancer.

The rearrangement uses TRBV5-1 and TRBJ2-1; 9 bases fit TRBD2. Germline V CDR1 and CDR2: SGHRS, YFSETQ. This CDR3 contains 14 residues. V gave up 1 base and J gave up 9 bases; unmatched junction bases: 5. CDR3 sequence (DNA): TGCGCCAGCAGCTTGACGGGACTAGCAAGTGAGCAGTTCTTC. Amino acid sequence: CASSLTGLASEQFF.

The chain is built from TRBV5-1 and TRBJ2-5, with D possibly matching TRBD2 (5 bases). Germline loops: CDR1 SGHRS, CDR2 YFSETQ. Deletions cut 1 base from V and 4 bases from J, with 8 bases between. The CDR3 covers 13 residues. Written as DNA, the CDR3 is TGCGCCAGCAGCTTGCAAGGACTAGAGACCCAGTACTTC. Its translation: CASSLQGLETQYF. The full variable domain, rest sourced from reference TRBV5-1 and TRBJ2-5, is KAGVTQTPRYLIKTRGQQVTLSCSPISGHRSVSWYQQTPGQGLQFLFEYFSETQRNKGNFPGRFSGRQFSNSRSEMNVSTLELGDSALYLCASSLQGLETQYFGPGTRLLVL.

The chain has TRBV30 and TRBJ2-5; 10 bases match TRBD2. Unmatched junction bases numbered 4, after V lost 0 bases and J lost 9 bases. Looked up from germline, CDR1 is GTSNPN and CDR2 is SVGIG (reference sequence). The CDR3 totals 13 residues. The CDR3 nucleotides are TGTGCCTGGAGTGTGCCTAGCGGGAGAGCCCAGTACTTC. It yields the protein CAWSVPSGRAQYF.

This sequence joins TRBV11-2 and TRBJ1-1, with TRBD1 matching 7 bases. This CDR3 has 14 amino acids. After removal of 1 base from V and 6 bases from J, the junction contained 5 bases not matched to a gene. In germline, CDR1 is SGHAT, CDR2 FQNNGV. The CDR3 DNA reads as TGTGCCAGCAGCTTAGCAGGGGGGGAGGCTGAAGCTTTCTTT. Its protein product is CASSLAGGEAEAFF.

The rearrangement links TRBV11-3 to TRBJ1-3; D not certain. V lost 5 bases, J lost 3 bases, and 11 bases lay in between. Germline assignment: CDR1 SGHNT and CDR2 YENEEA. This CDR3 is built from 14 residues. CDR3 DNA sequence: TGTGCCAGCAGCCCCGGCGGGGTTGGAAACACCATATATTTT. Encoded protein: CASSPGGVGNTIYF.

V gene TRBV6-1 combines with J gene TRBJ2-3, with 11 nucleotides matching TRBD2. Germline loops: CDR1 MNHNS, CDR2 SASEGT. V was clipped by 3 bases and J by 6 bases; unmatched bases: 8. This CDR3 is 16 amino acids long. The CDR3 is CASSEASGGPWDTQYF. CDR3 DNA sequence: TGTGCCAGCAGTGAGGCTAGCGGGGGGCCCTGGGATACGCAGTATTTT.

The chain combines TRBV7-9 with TRBJ1-4; 7 positions match TRBD1. The CDR3 spans 18 residues. From germline, CDR1 is SEHNR and CDR2 FQNEAQ (reference sequence). With V trimmed by 0 bases and J by 8 bases, 15 bases remained unmatched. In nucleotides, the CDR3 is TGTGCCAGCAGCTTAGCATTGGGACAGCCGAGGCGAGTAGAAAAACTGTTTTTT. This codes for CASSLALGQPRRVEKLFF.

This chain links TRBV7-9 with TRBJ2-1, with a possible D match to TRBD2 (6 bases). Trimming took off 4 bases at V and 6 bases at J, with 19 bases between the two ends. The CDR3 totals 16 residues. The germline CDR1 and CDR2 sequences are SEHNR and FQNEAQ (reference sequence). CDR3 sequence: CASSSRDSSLRNEQFF. The CDR3 DNA follows: TGTGCCAGCAGCTCCCGGGACTCCTCGCTCCGCAATGAGCAGTTCTTC. Full variable domain (missing parts from reference TRBV7-9 and TRBJ2-1): DTGVSQNPRHKITKRGQNVTFRCDPISEHNRLYWYRQTLGQGPEFLTYFQNEAQLEKSRLLSDRFSAERPKGSFSTLEIQRTEQGDSAMYLCASSSRDSSLRNEQFFGPGTRLTVL.

Here the CDR3 reads CASSATGLAGLNEQFF. DNA for the CDR3: TGTGCCAGCAGCGCCACGGGACTAGCGGGACTCAATGAGCAGTTCTTC. The chain has TRBV7-2 and TRBJ2-1, with TRBD2 matching 13 bases. The CDR3 sequence is 16 residues long. Trimming removed 5 bases from V and 6 bases from J; junction bases left unmatched: 7. The germline V gene has CDR1 SGHTA and CDR2 FQGNSA.

This clone was seen just once. The chain is built from TRBV19 and TRBJ1-6; D is uncertain. The CDR3 loop spans 14 amino acids. Germline V gene sequence: CDR1 LNHDA, CDR2 SQIVND (reference sequence). Trimming left V 5 bases short and J 5 bases short, with 10 bases between. In DNA, the CDR3 is TGTGCCAGTAGTCCGGGAATGGATAATTCACCCCTCCACTTT. This encodes CASSPGMDNSPLHF.

The chain recombines TRBV6-1 with TRBJ1-5; D call uncertain. Germline CDR1 MNHNS, CDR2 SASEGT. V lost 6 bases and J 2 bases, leaving 8 bases between the germline ends. The CDR3 is made up of 13 amino acids. CDR3 amino acids: CASSPLGNQPQHF. In DNA, the CDR3 is TGTGCCAGCAGCCCTCTCGGCAATCAGCCCCAGCATTTT.

The chain is built from TRBV2 and TRBJ2-3; D uncertain. The germline gives CDR1 SNHLY, CDR2 FYNNEI. The CDR3 length is 13 residues. V lost 1 base and J 9 bases, leaving 11 bases between the germline ends. The CDR3 coding sequence is TGTGCCAGCAGTGAAGGGTATTTGGTGACGCAGTATTTT. Translating it yields CASSEGYLVTQYF.

There are a few counts of this clone. The V gene is TRBV30, the J gene TRBJ1-1; 10 nucleotides agree with TRBD1. This CDR3 has 16 residues. Trimming cost V 2 bases and J 3 bases; bases outside gene matches: 9. Germline values: CDR1 GTSNPN, CDR2 SVGIG (reference sequence). This CDR3 is CAWSPIGDRGDTEAFF. The CDR3 nucleotides are TGTGCCTGGAGTCCAATCGGGGACAGGGGTGACACTGAAGCTTTCTTT.

This clone was found once. V is TRBV18 and J is TRBJ1-1; 7 positions agree with TRBD1. The CDR3 is made up of 15 amino acids. Trimming removed 6 bases from V and 0 bases from J; junction bases left unmatched: 7. Germline V gives CDR1 KGHSH, CDR2 LQKENI. The CDR3 DNA reads as TGTGCCAGCTCGATTCAAGGGGGCTTGAACACTGAAGCTTTCTTT. Its translation: CASSIQGGLNTEAFF.

The V call is TRBV2, the J call TRBJ1-4; D may be TRBD1 (5 bases). The CDR3 has 12 amino acids. The germline gives CDR1 SNHLY, CDR2 FYNNEI. With 1 base removed from V and 13 bases from J, the gap between germline ends came to 10 bases. The CDR3, as DNA: TGTGCCAGCAGTGAAGGGGAGGGGACACTGTTTTTT. Protein: CASSEGEGTLFF.

The V gene is TRBV2, the J gene TRBJ2-2, with TRBD1 matching over 9 bases. This CDR3 has 15 residues. The germline V gene encodes CDR1 SNHLY and CDR2 FYNNEI. The trim removed 6 bases at V and 4 bases at J, leaving 6 bases unmatched. The CDR3 DNA follows: TGTGCCAGCAGGCCGGGACAGGGTGTCACCGGGGAGCTGTTTTTT. This sequence encodes CASRPGQGVTGELFF. The full variable domain, its missing parts supplied by reference TRBV2 and TRBJ2-2, is EPEVTQTPSHQVTQMGQEVILRCVPISNHLYFYWYRQILGQKVEFLVSFYNNEISEKSEIFDDQFSVERPDGSNFTLKIRSTKLEDSAMYFCASRPGQGVTGELFFGEGSRLTVL.

The chain uses TRBV5-8 and TRBJ1-5; 8 nucleotides line up with TRBD1. Germline lookup yields CDR1 SGHTS and CDR2 YDEGEE. The CDR3 has 18 residues. V shed 0 bases and J 2 bases; nucleotides not matched to a gene: 10. CDR3 DNA: TGTGCCAGCAGCTTGGAACTCCTAACAGGGGGAGGCAATCAGCCCCAGCATTTT. Translated: CASSLELLTGGGNQPQHF.

J is TRBJ2-5 and V is TRBV5-1, with 9 positions matching TRBD1. Trimming at V came to 7 bases and at J to 5 bases, leaving 6 bases not matched to a gene. This CDR3 comprises 13 residues. Germline values: CDR1 SGHRS, CDR2 YFSETQ. In DNA, the CDR3 is TGCGCCAGCTTTCTGACAGGGGGGGAGACCCAGTACTTC. It encodes CASFLTGGETQYF.

The chain couples TRBV6-4 to TRBJ2-7, with 9 bases matching TRBD1. Unmatched junction bases numbered 2, after V lost 5 bases and J lost 3 bases. The CDR3 contains 13 residues. Germline V gene lookup returns CDR1 MRHNA and CDR2 SNTAGT. The CDR3 spells CASSKTGGYEQYF. CDR3 sequence (DNA): TGTGCCAGCAGTAAGACAGGGGGCTACGAGCAGTACTTC.

The gene calls are TRBV6-5 and TRBJ2-3, with 12 bases matching TRBD2. Trimming took 3 bases from V and 3 from J; bases not matched to a gene: 4. The CDR3 is 16 amino acids. CDR1 is MNHEY and CDR2 is SVGAGI in the germline V gene. CDR3 in amino acids: CASSYHLAGGTDTQYF. The DNA for the CDR3 is TGTGCCAGCAGTTATCACCTAGCGGGAGGGACAGATACGCAGTATTTT.

This sequence joins TRBV5-4 and TRBJ2-7; D unresolved. The V gene's germline CDR1 is SGHNT and CDR2 YYREEE (reference sequence). The V end lost 2 bases, the J end lost 0 bases, and 9 bases lay between the germline ends. This CDR3 is 14 amino acids long. In nucleotides, the CDR3 is TGTGCCAGCAGCTTTGGTTCCTTCTCCTACGAGCAGTACTTC. Amino acid sequence: CASSFGSFSYEQYF. Based on the CDR3 plus reference TRBV5-4 and TRBJ2-7, the full variable domain is ETGVTQSPTHLIKTRGQQVTLRCSSQSGHNTVSWYQQALGQGPQFIFQYYREEENGRGNFPPRFSGLQFPNYSSELNVNALELDDSALYLCASSFGSFSYEQYFGPGTRLTVT.

V and J are TRBV4-3 and TRBJ2-3; D is uncertain. Per germline, CDR1 LGHNA and CDR2 YSLEER. The CDR3 loop spans 13 amino acids. Trimming cost V 1 base and J 7 bases, with 9 bases left between them. CDR3 DNA: TGCGCCAGCAGCCAAGTTCGGCGGAATACGCAGTATTTT. This encodes CASSQVRRNTQYF.

A word on this clone: The sample has other DNA sequences that encode this CDR3 too. The rearrangement uses TRBV4-1 and TRBJ2-3; 7 bases are shared with TRBD2. CDR3 length equals 16 residues. Trimming took 0 bases from V and 5 from J; bases not matched to a gene: 8. Germline values: CDR1 MGHRA, CDR2 YSYEKL. The CDR3 DNA is TGCGCCAGCAGCCAAGACCAGCGGGGAGGCCGAGATACGCAGTATTTT. It is translated as CASSQDQRGGRDTQYF.

This rearrangement joins TRBV5-4 to TRBJ2-1; D remains ambiguous. Germline V gene lookup returns CDR1 SGHNT and CDR2 YYREEE (reference sequence). V was clipped by 4 bases and J by 0 bases, with 14 bases between them. CDR3 length equals 16 residues. The CDR3 DNA follows: TGTGCCAGCAGCGTAATTAAATCGGGCTCCTACAATGAGCAGTTCTTC. Translation: CASSVIKSGSYNEQFF.

The chain is built from TRBV23-1 and TRBJ2-7; TRBD1 might be the D (6 bases). TRBV23-1 is sorted into the ORF group, with uncertain function. CDR3 size: 19 residues. V was cut by 3 bases and J by 3 bases, with 27 bases left in between. The CDR3 nucleotides read TGCGCCAGCAGTCATTACAACGGGACGCTAAATCAAGGGGGCTACGAGCAGTACTTC. Amino acid sequence: CASSHYNGTLNQGGYEQYF.

V and J are TRBV18 and TRBJ2-6, with D unresolved. In germline, CDR1 is KGHSH, CDR2 LQKENI. Deletions cut 3 bases from V and 0 bases from J, with 12 bases between. The CDR3 loop spans 17 amino acids. For the CDR3, the DNA is TGTGCCAGCTCACCTCAACAGACTTCCTCTGGGGCCAACGTCCTGACTTTC. It encodes CASSPQQTSSGANVLTF.

V gene TRBV16 combines with J gene TRBJ1-2; TRBD1 might be the D (6 bases). The CDR3 is made up of 13 amino acids. Trimming pared 4 bases from V and 7 bases from J, leaving 13 bases between. Germline CDR1 is KGHSY and CDR2 is FQNENV. The CDR3 is CASSPERGLGYTF. CDR3 nucleotides: TGTGCCAGCAGCCCGGAGCGGGGGCTTGGCTACACCTTC. Filled out from reference TRBV16 and TRBJ1-2, the complete variable domain reads GEEVAQTPKHLVRGEGQKAKLYCAPIKGHSYVFWYQQVLKNEFKFLISFQNENVFDETGMPKERFSAKCLPNSPCSLEIQATKLEDSAVYFCASSPERGLGYTFGSGTRLTVV.

For this clone: The germline gene is not matched at one end of the junction; a read error may be the cause. The chain combines TRBV6-6 with TRBJ1-4; D is uncertain. Looked up from germline, CDR1 is MNHNY and CDR2 is SVGAGI (reference sequence). CDR3 length: 14 amino acids. The CDR3 nucleotides are TGTGCCAGCAATTACGGGACAACTAATGAAAAACTGTTTTTT. Amino acid sequence: CASNYGTTNEKLFF.